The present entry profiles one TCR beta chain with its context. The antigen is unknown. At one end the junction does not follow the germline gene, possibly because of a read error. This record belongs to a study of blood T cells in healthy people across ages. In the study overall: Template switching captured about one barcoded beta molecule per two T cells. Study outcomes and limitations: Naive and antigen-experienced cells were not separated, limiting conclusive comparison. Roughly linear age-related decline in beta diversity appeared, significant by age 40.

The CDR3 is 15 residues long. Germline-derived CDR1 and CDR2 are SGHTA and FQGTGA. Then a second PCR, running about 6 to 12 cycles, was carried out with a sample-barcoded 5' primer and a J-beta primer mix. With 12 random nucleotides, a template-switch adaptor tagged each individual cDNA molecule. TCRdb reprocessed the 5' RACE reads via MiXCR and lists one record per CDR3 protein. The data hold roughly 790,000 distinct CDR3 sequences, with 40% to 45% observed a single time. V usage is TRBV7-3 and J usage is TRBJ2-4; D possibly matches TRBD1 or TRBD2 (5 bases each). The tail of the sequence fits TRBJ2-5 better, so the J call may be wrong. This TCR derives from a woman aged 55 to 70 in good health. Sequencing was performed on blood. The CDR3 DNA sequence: TGTGTCAGCAGCTTAATGGGTGGGGGAAAAGGGACCCAGTACTTC. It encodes CVSSLMGGGKGTQYF.